The source of this T cell receptor (beta chain) is a study of T-cell reconstitution after alpha-beta-depleted transplantation in children. With 3 bases removed from V and 5 bases from J, the gap between germline ends came to 14 bases. Per germline, CDR1 DFQATT and CDR2 SNEGSKA (reference sequence). There are 14 residues in the CDR3. Unique molecular identifiers featured in how the TCRbeta library was prepared. From the PCR reads, TCRdb called clonotypes with MiXCR, one entry per CDR3 protein. The repertoire consists of approximately 520,000 distinct CDR3 sequences, with around 10% occurring once and the leading ten covering 12% to 15%.

Specimen: PBMCs, mostly from graft donor cells, collected 180 days after TCRalphabeta/CD19-depleted stem cell transplant. The rearrangement uses TRBV20-1 and TRBJ2-1; D call uncertain. This TCR was recovered from a female patient aged 2 to 10 who had a stem cell transplant for aplastic anemia, so the T cells may come from the graft donor. The CDR3 region is CSARPFVGDNEQFF. CDR3 DNA: TGCAGTGCTAGGCCCTTTGTAGGAGACAATGAGCAGTTCTTC.